These T cell receptor beta chains were read from a single sample in a study of Ad26.COV2.S vaccination and SARS-CoV-2 variants. Clones were sequenced by immunoSEQ multiplex PCR, and TCRdb holds only the in-frame ones, with some missing. The sample lists about 460,000 clones; roughly nine tenths were seen once. Sequenced here: peripheral blood, sampled in a trial of Ad26.COV2.S vaccine versus placebo. The receptors originated from a person aged 18-65 years who received the Ad26.COV2.S COVID-19 vaccine or a placebo. Both conserved end residues are part of each CDR3. D genes are given only for firm matches. Expanded clones are given a class, and other clones once, few, many or no size at all.

abundance: few; v_gene: TRBV6-5; j_gene: TRBJ2-5; d_gene: TRBD2; CDR3aa: CASRGTRGFQETQYF; CDR3nt: TGTGCCAGCAGAGGGACTAGGGGTTTCCAAGAGACCCAGTACTTC
abundance: -; v_gene: TRBV28; j_gene: TRBJ1-1; d_gene: TRBD1; CDR3aa: CASSFAGTGNTEAFF; CDR3nt: TGTGCCAGCAGTTTTGCCGGGACAGGGAACACTGAAGCTTTCTTT
abundance: few; v_gene: TRBV9; j_gene: TRBJ2-1; d_gene: TRBD2; CDR3aa: CASSAISGIDSEQFF; CDR3nt: TGTGCCAGCAGCGCGATCAGCGGGATAGATAGTGAGCAGTTCTTC
abundance: -; v_gene: TRBV7-9; j_gene: TRBJ2-1; d_gene: -; CDR3aa: CASSLAYGVSYNEQFF; CDR3nt: TGTGCCAGCAGCTTAGCGTACGGGGTGTCCTACAATGAGCAGTTCTTC
abundance: -; v_gene: TRBV28; j_gene: TRBJ1-2; d_gene: TRBD1; CDR3aa: CASTGTGFNYGYTF; CDR3nt: TGTGCCAGCACGGGGACAGGGTTTAACTATGGCTACACCTTC
abundance: -; v_gene: TRBV10-3; j_gene: TRBJ2-3; d_gene: TRBD2; CDR3aa: CAISEAWGLAASDTQYF; CDR3nt: TGTGCCATCAGTGAGGCGTGGGGACTAGCGGCTTCAGATACGCAGTATTTT
abundance: -; v_gene: TRBV4-1; j_gene: TRBJ2-2; d_gene: -; CDR3aa: CASSQGEGLLNTGELFF; CDR3nt: TGCGCCAGCAGCCAAGGAGAGGGACTGCTGAACACCGGGGAGCTGTTTTTT
abundance: once; v_gene: TRBV28; j_gene: TRBJ2-1; d_gene: -; CDR3aa: CASSLSATYNEQFF; CDR3nt: TGTGCCAGCAGTTTATCAGCCACTTACAATGAGCAGTTCTTC
abundance: once; v_gene: TRBV10-3; j_gene: TRBJ2-1; d_gene: TRBD2; CDR3aa: CAISELAGGKDEQFF; CDR3nt: TGTGCCATCAGTGAACTAGCGGGAGGGAAGGATGAGCAGTTCTTC
abundance: -; v_gene: TRBV7-9; j_gene: TRBJ2-5; d_gene: -; CDR3aa: CASSSGTTTQETQYF; CDR3nt: TGTGCCAGCAGTTCCGGGACAACAACTCAAGAGACCCAGTACTTC
abundance: few; v_gene: TRBV7-9; j_gene: TRBJ1-6; d_gene: -; CDR3aa: CASSSGDYNSPLHF; CDR3nt: TGTGCCAGCAGCTCTGGGGACTATAATTCACCCCTCCACTTT
abundance: -; v_gene: TRBV28; j_gene: TRBJ2-7; d_gene: -; CDR3aa: CASSFTLAPSYEQYF; CDR3nt: TGTGCCAGCAGTTTCACGCTAGCGCCCTCCTACGAGCAGTACTTC
abundance: -; v_gene: TRBV11-2; j_gene: TRBJ2-2; d_gene: TRBD1; CDR3aa: CASSLDWDRAGELFF; CDR3nt: TGTGCCAGCAGCTTAGATTGGGACAGGGCCGGGGAGCTGTTTTTT
abundance: -; v_gene: TRBV15; j_gene: TRBJ2-5; d_gene: -; CDR3aa: CATSDLQTAHTRQTQYF; CDR3nt: TGTGCCACCAGTGACCTCCAGACAGCCCATACCCGCCAGACCCAGTACTTC
abundance: -; v_gene: TRBV7-8; j_gene: TRBJ2-1; d_gene: -; CDR3aa: CASSLAPRQPNEQFF; CDR3nt: TGTGCCAGCAGCTTAGCTCCTAGACAGCCCAATGAGCAGTTCTTC
abundance: -; v_gene: TRBV19; j_gene: TRBJ1-2; d_gene: -; CDR3aa: CASSERGRDYGYTF; CDR3nt: TGTGCCAGTAGTGAGAGGGGCCGGGACTATGGCTACACCTTC
abundance: -; v_gene: TRBV6-5; j_gene: TRBJ2-5; d_gene: TRBD2; CDR3aa: CASSLAGGETQYF; CDR3nt: TGTGCCAGCAGTCTAGCGGGAGGAGAGACCCAGTACTTC
abundance: -; v_gene: TRBV30; j_gene: TRBJ1-6; d_gene: -; CDR3aa: CAWRFPPSSYNSPLHF; CDR3nt: TGTGCCTGGAGGTTCCCTCCGAGCTCCTATAATTCACCCCTCCACTTT
abundance: few; v_gene: TRBV9; j_gene: TRBJ1-2; d_gene: TRBD1; CDR3aa: CASSGQGRGLGSGYTF; CDR3nt: TGTGCCAGCAGCGGACAGGGTCGTGGGCTAGGGTCGGGCTACACCTTC
abundance: -; v_gene: TRBV7-9; j_gene: TRBJ1-2; d_gene: -; CDR3aa: CASSHGQGFYGYTF; CDR3nt: TGTGCCAGCAGCCACGGGCAGGGCTTTTATGGCTACACCTTC
abundance: -; v_gene: TRBV6-5; j_gene: TRBJ2-1; d_gene: -; CDR3aa: CASGRQLYNEQFF; CDR3nt: TGTGCCAGCGGGCGACAGCTTTACAATGAGCAGTTCTTC
abundance: -; v_gene: TRBV4-2; j_gene: TRBJ2-1; d_gene: -; CDR3aa: CASSQYQGRPTYNEQFF; CDR3nt: TGTGCCAGCAGCCAGTACCAAGGAAGGCCTACCTACAATGAGCAGTTCTTC
abundance: few; v_gene: TRBV5-8; j_gene: TRBJ1-1; d_gene: -; CDR3aa: CASGYRVEAFF; CDR3nt: TGTGCCAGCGGCTACAGGGTTGAAGCTTTCTTT
abundance: -; v_gene: TRBV6-4; j_gene: TRBJ2-1; d_gene: -; CDR3aa: CASSRDTSYNEQFF; CDR3nt: TGTGCCAGCAGTCGGGACACCTCCTACAATGAGCAGTTCTTC
abundance: -; v_gene: TRBV21-1; j_gene: TRBJ1-6; d_gene: -; CDR3aa: CASSKVGGDSPLHF; CDR3nt: TGTGCCAGCAGCAAAGTAGGGGGCGACTCACCCCTCCACTTT
abundance: -; v_gene: TRBV28; j_gene: TRBJ2-7; d_gene: TRBD1; CDR3aa: CASTDDQLGTGPNYEQYF; CDR3nt: TGTGCCAGCACCGACGATCAACTCGGGACAGGGCCCAACTACGAGCAGTACTTC
abundance: few; v_gene: TRBV7-9; j_gene: TRBJ1-2; d_gene: -; CDR3aa: CASSQDRDMDLANYGYTF; CDR3nt: TGTGCCAGCAGCCAAGACCGGGACATGGACCTAGCTAACTATGGCTACACCTTC
abundance: -; v_gene: TRBV4-3; j_gene: TRBJ1-2; d_gene: -; CDR3aa: CASSQDQGVYGYTF; CDR3nt: TGCGCCAGCAGCCAAGACCAGGGCGTCTATGGCTACACCTTC
abundance: -; v_gene: TRBV5-1; j_gene: TRBJ2-2; d_gene: TRBD1; CDR3aa: CASSLRQGDTGELFF; CDR3nt: TGCGCCAGCAGCTTAAGGCAGGGGGACACCGGGGAGCTGTTTTTT
abundance: -; v_gene: TRBV5-1; j_gene: TRBJ2-5; d_gene: TRBD1; CDR3aa: CASSQEAYRGHETQYF; CDR3nt: TGCGCCAGCAGCCAAGAGGCGTACAGGGGACATGAGACCCAGTACTTC
abundance: -; v_gene: TRBV6-6; j_gene: TRBJ1-2; d_gene: -; CDR3aa: CASERINYGYTF; CDR3nt: TGTGCCAGCGAGAGGATTAACTATGGCTACACCTTC
abundance: -; v_gene: TRBV6-5; j_gene: TRBJ2-7; d_gene: TRBD1; CDR3aa: CASSSRTGSEQYF; CDR3nt: TGTGCCAGCAGTTCGCGGACAGGGAGCGAGCAGTACTTC
abundance: -; v_gene: TRBV7-9; j_gene: TRBJ1-1; d_gene: -; CDR3aa: CASSLVGEDTEAFF; CDR3nt: TGTGCCAGCAGCTTAGTAGGGGAGGACACTGAAGCTTTCTTT
abundance: once; v_gene: TRBV3-1/TRBV3-2; j_gene: TRBJ2-1; d_gene: TRBD1; CDR3aa: CASSQIGQGGDNEQFF; CDR3nt: TGTGCCAGCAGCCAGATAGGACAGGGGGGGGACAATGAGCAGTTCTTC
abundance: -; v_gene: TRBV28; j_gene: TRBJ1-1; d_gene: -; CDR3aa: CASSLKGLVAFF; CDR3nt: TGTGCCAGCAGTTTAAAGGGGTTGGTAGCTTTCTTT
abundance: -; v_gene: TRBV11-2; j_gene: TRBJ1-6; d_gene: -; CDR3aa: CASSVGYLNSPLHF; CDR3nt: TGTGCCAGCAGCGTAGGATACCTCAATTCACCCCTCCACTTT
abundance: -; v_gene: TRBV27; j_gene: TRBJ2-3; d_gene: -; CDR3aa: CASSFRGTDTQYF; CDR3nt: TGTGCCAGCAGTTTTCGGGGAACAGATACGCAGTATTTT
abundance: -; v_gene: TRBV28; j_gene: TRBJ1-2; d_gene: -; CDR3aa: CASSLVLYGYTF; CDR3nt: TGTGCCAGCAGTTTAGTCCTCTATGGCTACACCTTC
abundance: few; v_gene: TRBV14; j_gene: TRBJ2-7; d_gene: TRBD1; CDR3aa: CASSQGRTGIYEQYF; CDR3nt: TGTGCCAGCAGCCAAGGTCGGACAGGGATCTACGAGCAGTACTTC
abundance: -; v_gene: TRBV18; j_gene: TRBJ1-3; d_gene: -; CDR3aa: CASSTRQGTNTIYF; CDR3nt: TGTGCCAGCTCAACCCGGCAGGGGACGAACACCATATATTTT
abundance: few; v_gene: TRBV5-4; j_gene: TRBJ1-6; d_gene: -; CDR3aa: CASSSAENRASPLHF; CDR3nt: TGTGCCAGCAGCTCGGCAGAAAACAGGGCGTCACCCCTCCACTTT
abundance: -; v_gene: TRBV2; j_gene: TRBJ1-2; d_gene: TRBD1; CDR3aa: CASSGYGQGPKGYTF; CDR3nt: TGTGCCAGCAGTGGCTACGGACAGGGCCCCAAGGGCTACACCTTC
abundance: once; v_gene: TRBV10-2; j_gene: TRBJ2-7; d_gene: TRBD2; CDR3aa: CASSVVGQGLLAGDEQYF; CDR3nt: TGCGCCAGCAGTGTTGTGGGACAGGGATTACTAGCGGGAGACGAGCAGTACTTC
abundance: -; v_gene: TRBV6-5; j_gene: TRBJ2-5; d_gene: -; CDR3aa: CASSPAAGHIETQYF; CDR3nt: TGTGCCAGCAGTCCGGCAGCGGGACATATAGAGACCCAGTACTTC